This T cell receptor (beta chain) was recovered during a study of blood T cell repertoires in COVID-19. Study details: The origin of the acute and convalescent COVID-19 samples was the United States, Italy and Spain. In each case, the material was cDNA or gDNA derived from T cells, B-cell-depleted T cells, or PBMCs.

Authors' methods: Estimates of nucleated cell counts were drawn from the amplification of reference gene primers. Sequencing was performed with immunoSEQ multiplex PCR; in TCRdb, only in-frame clones are kept and a portion is missing. Clone size and the V and J calls come from that table; the DNA yielded D and trimming. The sample lists roughly 220,000 clones, around four fifths occurring once. CDR1 and CDR2 (germline): MDHEN, SYDVKM. The CDR3 has 15 residues. Deletions cut 6 bases from V and 9 bases from J, with 18 bases between. What was sequenced was peripheral blood. The sequence was obtained from a man aged 25 to 40 with active or convalescent COVID-19. The chain is built from TRBV28 and TRBJ1-6; a possible D gene is TRBD1 (6 bases). DNA for the CDR3: TGTGCCAGCAGCCGCGCCTCGGGGGGCGGTTCACCCCTCCACTTT. Translating it yields CASSRASGGGSPLHF. The entire variable domain, with the rest obtained from reference TRBV28 and TRBJ1-6, is as follows: DVKVTQSSRYLVKRTGEKVFLECVQDMDHENMFWYRQDPGLGLRLIYFSYDVKMKEKGDIPEGYSVSREKKERFSLILESASTNQTSMYLCASSRASGGGSPLHFGNGTRLTVT.